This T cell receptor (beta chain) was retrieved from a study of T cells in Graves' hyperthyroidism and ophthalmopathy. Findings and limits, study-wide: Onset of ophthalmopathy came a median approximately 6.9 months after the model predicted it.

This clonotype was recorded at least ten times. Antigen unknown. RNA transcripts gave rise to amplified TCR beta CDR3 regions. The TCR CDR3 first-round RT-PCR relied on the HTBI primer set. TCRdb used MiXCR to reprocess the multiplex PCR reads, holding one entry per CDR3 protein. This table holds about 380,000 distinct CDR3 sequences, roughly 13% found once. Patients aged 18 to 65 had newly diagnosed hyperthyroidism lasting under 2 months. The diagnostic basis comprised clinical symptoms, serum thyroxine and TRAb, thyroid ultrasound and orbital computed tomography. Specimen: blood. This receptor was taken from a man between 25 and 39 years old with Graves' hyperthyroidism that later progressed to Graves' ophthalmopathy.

Here the CDR3 reads CSAAPGEPVEAFF. The CDR3 region has the DNA TGCAGCGCCGCTCCAGGGGAACCGGTTGAAGCTTTCTTT. The chain links TRBV29-1 to TRBJ1-1; perhaps TRBD1 as D (6 bases). V lost 7 bases, J lost 7 bases, and 19 bases lay in between. Germline values: CDR1 SQVTM, CDR2 ANQGSEA. The CDR3 has 13 amino acids.